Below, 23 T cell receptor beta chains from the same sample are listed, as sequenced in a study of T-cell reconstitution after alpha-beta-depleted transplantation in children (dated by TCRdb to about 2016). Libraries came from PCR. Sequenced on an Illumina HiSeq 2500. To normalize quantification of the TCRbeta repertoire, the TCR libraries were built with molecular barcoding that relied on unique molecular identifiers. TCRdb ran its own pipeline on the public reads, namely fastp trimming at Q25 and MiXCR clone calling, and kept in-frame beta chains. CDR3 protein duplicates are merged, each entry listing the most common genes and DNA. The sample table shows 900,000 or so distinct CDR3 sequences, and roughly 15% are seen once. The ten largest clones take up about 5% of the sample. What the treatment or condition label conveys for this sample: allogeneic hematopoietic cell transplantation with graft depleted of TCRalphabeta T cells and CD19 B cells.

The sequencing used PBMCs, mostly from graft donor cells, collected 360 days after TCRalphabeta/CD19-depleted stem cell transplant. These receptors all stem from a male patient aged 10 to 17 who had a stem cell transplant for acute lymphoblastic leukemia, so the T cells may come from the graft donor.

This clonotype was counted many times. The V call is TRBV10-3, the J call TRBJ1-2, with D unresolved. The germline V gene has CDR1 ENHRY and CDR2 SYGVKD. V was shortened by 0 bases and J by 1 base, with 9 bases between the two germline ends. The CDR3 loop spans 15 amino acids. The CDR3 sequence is CAISESMTVNYGYTF. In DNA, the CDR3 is TGTGCCATCAGTGAGTCGATGACGGTTAACTATGGCTACACCTTC.

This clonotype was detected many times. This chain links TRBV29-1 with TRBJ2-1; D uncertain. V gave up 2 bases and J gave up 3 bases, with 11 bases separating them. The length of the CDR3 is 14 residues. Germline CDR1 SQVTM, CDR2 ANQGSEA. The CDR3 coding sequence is TGCAGCGTTGAAAGTGGGCCACACTACAATGAGCAGTTCTTC. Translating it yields CSVESGPHYNEQFF.

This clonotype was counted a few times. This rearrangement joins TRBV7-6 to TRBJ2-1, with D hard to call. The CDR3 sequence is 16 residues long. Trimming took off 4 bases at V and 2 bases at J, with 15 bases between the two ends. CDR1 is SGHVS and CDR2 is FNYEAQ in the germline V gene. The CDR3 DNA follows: TGTGCCAGCAGCTCCCGAGTGGTAGCCACCTACAATGAGCAGTTCTTC. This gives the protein CASSSRVVATYNEQFF.

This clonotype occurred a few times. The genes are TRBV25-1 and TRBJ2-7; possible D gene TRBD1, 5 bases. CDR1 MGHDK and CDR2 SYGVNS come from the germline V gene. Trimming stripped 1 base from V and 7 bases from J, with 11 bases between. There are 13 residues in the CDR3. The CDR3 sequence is CASSELGVGEQYF. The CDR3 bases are TGTGCCAGCAGTGAATTAGGGGTAGGGGAGCAGTACTTC.

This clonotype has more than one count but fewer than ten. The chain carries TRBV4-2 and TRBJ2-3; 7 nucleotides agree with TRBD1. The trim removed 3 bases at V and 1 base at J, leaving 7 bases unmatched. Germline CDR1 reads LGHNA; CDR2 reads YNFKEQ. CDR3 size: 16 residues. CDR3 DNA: TGTGCCAGCAGCCATGGACAGGTGGTAGGCACAGATACGCAGTATTTT. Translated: CASSHGQVVGTDTQYF.

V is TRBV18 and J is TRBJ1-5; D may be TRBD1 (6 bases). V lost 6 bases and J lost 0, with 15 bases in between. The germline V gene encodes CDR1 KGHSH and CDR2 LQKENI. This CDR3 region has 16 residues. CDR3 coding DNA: TGTGCCAGCTCCTCGGACAGATCAAATAGCAATCAGCCCCAGCATTTT. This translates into CASSSDRSNSNQPQHF.

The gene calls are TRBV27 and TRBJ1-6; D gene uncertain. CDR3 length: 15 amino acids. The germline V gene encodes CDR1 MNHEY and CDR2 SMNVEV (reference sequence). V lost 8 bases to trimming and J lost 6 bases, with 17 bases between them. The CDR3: CASALSWPTNSPLHF. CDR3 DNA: TGTGCCAGCGCACTAAGCTGGCCGACTAATTCACCCCTCCACTTT.

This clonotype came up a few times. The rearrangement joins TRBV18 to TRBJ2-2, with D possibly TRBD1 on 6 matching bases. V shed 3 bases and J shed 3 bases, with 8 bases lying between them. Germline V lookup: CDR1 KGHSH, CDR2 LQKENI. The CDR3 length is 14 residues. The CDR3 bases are TGTGCCAGCTCACCGTACAGGGACACCGGGGAGCTGTTTTTT. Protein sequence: CASSPYRDTGELFF.

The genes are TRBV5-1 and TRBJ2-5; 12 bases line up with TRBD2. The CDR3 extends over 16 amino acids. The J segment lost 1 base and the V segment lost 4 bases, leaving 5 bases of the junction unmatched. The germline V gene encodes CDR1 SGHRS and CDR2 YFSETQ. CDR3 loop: CASSGGTSGPQETQYF. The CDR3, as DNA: TGCGCCAGCAGCGGTGGGACTAGCGGGCCCCAAGAGACCCAGTACTTC.

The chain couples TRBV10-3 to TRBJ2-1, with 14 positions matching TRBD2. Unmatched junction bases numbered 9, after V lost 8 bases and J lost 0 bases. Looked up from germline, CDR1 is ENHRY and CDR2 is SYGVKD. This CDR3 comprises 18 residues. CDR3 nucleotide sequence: TGTGCCATCCGGACGGGACTAGCGGGAGAGGACTCCTACAATGAGCAGTTCTTC. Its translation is CAIRTGLAGEDSYNEQFF.

The CDR3 DNA reads as TGTGCCAGCAGCCTTCGACAGGAGAACACCGGGGAGCTGTTTTTT. As protein: CASSLRQENTGELFF. V usage is TRBV5-6 and J usage is TRBJ2-2, with D perhaps matching TRBD1 (6 bases). CDR1 and CDR2 from the germline V gene are SGHDT and YYEEEE. Trimming removed 4 bases from V and 1 base from J, with 11 bases in between. This CDR3 has 15 residues.

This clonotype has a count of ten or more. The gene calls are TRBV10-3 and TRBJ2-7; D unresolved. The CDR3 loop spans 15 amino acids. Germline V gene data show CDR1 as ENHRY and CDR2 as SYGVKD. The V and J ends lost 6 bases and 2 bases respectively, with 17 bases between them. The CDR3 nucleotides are TGTGCCATCAGCGGCACCCGAACAAAGGCCTACGAGCAGTACTTC. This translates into CAISGTRTKAYEQYF.

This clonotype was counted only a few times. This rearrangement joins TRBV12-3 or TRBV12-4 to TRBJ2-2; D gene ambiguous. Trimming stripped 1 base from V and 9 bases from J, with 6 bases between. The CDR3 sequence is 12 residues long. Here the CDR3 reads CASSLGFWELFF. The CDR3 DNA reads TGTGCCAGCAGTTTAGGGTTTTGGGAGCTGTTTTTT.

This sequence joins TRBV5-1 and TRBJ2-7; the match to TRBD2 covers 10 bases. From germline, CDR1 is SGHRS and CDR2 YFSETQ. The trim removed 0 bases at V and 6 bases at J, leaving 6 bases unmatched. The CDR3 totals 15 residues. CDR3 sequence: CASSLVAGGSGEQYF. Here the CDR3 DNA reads TGCGCCAGCAGCTTGGTAGCGGGGGGTTCTGGCGAGCAGTACTTC.

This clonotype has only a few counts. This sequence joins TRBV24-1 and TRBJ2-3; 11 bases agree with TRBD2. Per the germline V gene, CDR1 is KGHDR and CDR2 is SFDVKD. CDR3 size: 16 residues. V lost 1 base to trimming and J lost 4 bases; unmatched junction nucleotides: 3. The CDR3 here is CATSDLTSGSADTQYF. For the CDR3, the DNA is TGTGCCACCAGTGATTTAACTAGCGGGAGCGCAGATACGCAGTATTTT.

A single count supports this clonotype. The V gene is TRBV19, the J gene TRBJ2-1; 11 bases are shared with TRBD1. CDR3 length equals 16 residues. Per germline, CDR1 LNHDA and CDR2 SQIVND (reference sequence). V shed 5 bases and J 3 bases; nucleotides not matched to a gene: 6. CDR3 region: CASSASGTGGYNEQFF. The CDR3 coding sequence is TGTGCCAGTAGTGCCTCCGGGACAGGGGGCTACAATGAGCAGTTCTTC.

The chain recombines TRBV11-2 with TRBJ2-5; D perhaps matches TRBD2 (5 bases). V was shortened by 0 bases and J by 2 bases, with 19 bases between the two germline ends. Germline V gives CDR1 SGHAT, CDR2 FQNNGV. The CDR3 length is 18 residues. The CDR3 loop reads CASSLDLRRRAIQETQYF. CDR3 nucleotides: TGTGCCAGCAGCTTAGATCTCAGACGGCGGGCAATTCAAGAGACCCAGTACTTC. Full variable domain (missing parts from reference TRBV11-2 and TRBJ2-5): EAGVAQSPRYKIIEKRQSVAFWCNPISGHATLYWYQQILGQGPKLLIQFQNNGVVDDSQLPKDRFSAERLKGVDSTLKIQPAKLEDSAVYLCASSLDLRRRAIQETQYFGPGTRLLVL.

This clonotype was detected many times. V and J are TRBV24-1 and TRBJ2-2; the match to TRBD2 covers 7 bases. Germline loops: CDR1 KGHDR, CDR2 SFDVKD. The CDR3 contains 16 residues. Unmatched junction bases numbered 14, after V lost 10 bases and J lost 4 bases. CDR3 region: CATPSRPGGGTGELFF. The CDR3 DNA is TGTGCCACGCCGTCCCGTCCGGGAGGAGGCACCGGGGAGCTGTTTTTT.

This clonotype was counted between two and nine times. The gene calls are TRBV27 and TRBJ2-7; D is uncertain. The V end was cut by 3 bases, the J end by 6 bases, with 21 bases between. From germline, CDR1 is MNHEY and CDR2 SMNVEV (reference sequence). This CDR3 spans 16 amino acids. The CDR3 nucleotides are TGTGCCAGCAGTTTGTCCGACGGGTACCTCAAGGGCGAGCAGTACTTC. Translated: CASSLSDGYLKGEQYF.

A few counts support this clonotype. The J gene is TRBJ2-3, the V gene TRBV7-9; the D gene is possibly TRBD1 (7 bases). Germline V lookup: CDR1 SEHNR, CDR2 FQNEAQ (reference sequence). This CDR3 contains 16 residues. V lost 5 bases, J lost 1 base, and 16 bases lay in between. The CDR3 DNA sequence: TGTGCCAGCAGCCCGCGGGACAGAGTACGCACAGATACGCAGTATTTT. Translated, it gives CASSPRDRVRTDTQYF.

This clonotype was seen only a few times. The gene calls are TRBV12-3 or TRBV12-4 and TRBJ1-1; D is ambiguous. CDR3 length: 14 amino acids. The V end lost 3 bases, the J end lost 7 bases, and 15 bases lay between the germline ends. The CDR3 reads CASSLGISTYEAFF. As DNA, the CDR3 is TGTGCCAGCAGTTTGGGGATCTCTACGTATGAAGCTTTCTTT.

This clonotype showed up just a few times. The CDR3 sequence: CSVGWDPYEQYF. CDR3 DNA sequence: TGCAGTGTGGGATGGGACCCCTACGAGCAGTACTTC. This chain joins TRBV20-1 and TRBJ2-7; D may correspond to TRBD1 or TRBD2 (5 bases each). Looked up from germline, CDR1 is DFQATT and CDR2 is SNEGSKA (reference sequence). The CDR3 length is 12 residues. Trimming pared 7 bases from V and 2 bases from J, leaving 12 bases between.

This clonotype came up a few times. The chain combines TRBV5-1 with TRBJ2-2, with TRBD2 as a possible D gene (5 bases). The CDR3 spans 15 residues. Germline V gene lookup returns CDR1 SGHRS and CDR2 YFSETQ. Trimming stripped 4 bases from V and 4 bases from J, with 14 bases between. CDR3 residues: CASSRRTDSTGELFF. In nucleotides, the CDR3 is TGCGCCAGCAGCCGCAGGACGGACTCCACCGGGGAGCTGTTTTTT.